This TCR beta chain originates from a study of T cells in Graves' hyperthyroidism and ophthalmopathy. The junction had 7 bases not matched to a gene; V was cut back by 1 base and J by 1 base. The CDR3 totals 16 residues. From germline, CDR1 is SGHRS and CDR2 YFSETQ. Patients aged 18 to 65 with hyperthyroidism were newly diagnosed, with duration under 2 months. From roughly 10 ml of fresh peripheral blood, PBMCs were isolated. RNA transcripts gave rise to amplified TCR beta CDR3 regions. First-round RT-PCR targeting the TCR CDR3 was performed with the HTBI primer set. TCRdb passed the multiplex PCR reads through MiXCR, listing each CDR3 protein once. This sample has 730,000 or so distinct CDR3 sequences, with around a sixth found just once.

The origin of this receptor is a woman aged 45-59 years with Graves' hyperthyroidism that later progressed to Graves' ophthalmopathy. The sample taken for sequencing was blood. The chain uses TRBV5-1 and TRBJ1-1, with 7 bases matching TRBD1. The CDR3 coding sequence is TGCGCCAGCAGCTTGCCCGGGGACAGACCGAACACTGAAGCTTTCTTT. Its translation: CASSLPGDRPNTEAFF.